This TCR beta chain appears in the sequencing data of a study of T cell repertoires in cytomegalovirus infection. About the research overall: Indications came from public TCR beta signatures; they pointed to CMV infection and to a matching HLA type. The study, taken as a whole, reports: Cumulative public TCR beta family frequency identified carriers of CMV plus the relevant HLA. HLA-C-restricted CMV clonotypes gave the most frequent clonotype in two of eight donors.

The germline CDR1 and CDR2 sequences are SQVTM and ANQGSEA. V was clipped by 7 bases and J by 7 bases; unmatched bases: 12. The CDR3 length is 14 residues. TCRdb passed the reads through MiXCR, listing each CDR3 protein once. The data hold some 150,000 distinct CDR3 sequences, with about a quarter observed a single time. A few counts support this clonotype. What it binds is not known. This sequence was found in a human donor in good health (CMV status not recorded). Some clones in this sample may be carry-over from other donors' samples. Material for sequencing was PBMCs. This chain joins TRBV29-1 and TRBJ2-1; 8 nucleotides line up with TRBD1. CDR3 in amino acids: CSATIGTGANEQFF. CDR3 bases: TGCAGCGCTACAATTGGGACAGGTGCAAATGAGCAGTTCTTC.